Below, 28 T cell receptor beta chains from the same sample are listed, as sequenced in a study of T-cell reconstitution after alpha-beta-depleted transplantation in children. During its preparation, the TCRbeta library received unique molecular identifiers. TCRdb reprocessed the PCR reads via MiXCR and lists one record per CDR3 protein. The sample holds fewer than 1 million distinct CDR3 sequences, roughly 15% seen once. The sequencing used PBMCs, mostly from graft donor cells, collected 360 days after TCRalphabeta/CD19-depleted stem cell transplant. The receptors shown here come from a male patient younger than 18 who had a stem cell transplant for acute lymphoblastic leukemia, so the T cells may come from the graft donor.

The sample holds many counts of this clonotype. The chain recombines TRBV12-3 or TRBV12-4 with TRBJ1-1; D possibly corresponds to TRBD1 (5 bases). Trimming pared 6 bases from V and 8 bases from J, leaving 16 bases between. This CDR3 has 13 amino acids. CDR3: CASRNRPTAEAFF. The CDR3 DNA reads TGTGCCAGCAGAAACAGGCCGACAGCCGAAGCTTTCTTT.

This clonotype was recorded a few times. The chain uses TRBV24-1 and TRBJ1-5; unclear D gene. The CDR3 contains 13 residues. Trimming shortened V by 7 bases and J by 3 bases, and 9 bases separated the two germline ends. The germline V gene encodes CDR1 KGHDR and CDR2 SFDVKD. Here the CDR3 DNA reads TGTGCCACCAGATCAGGCCCCAATCAGCCCCAGCATTTT. This codes for CATRSGPNQPQHF.

The sample holds many counts of this clonotype. This chain links TRBV29-1 with TRBJ2-1; TRBD2 matches 15 bases. The CDR3 totals 13 residues. Germline V CDR1 and CDR2: SQVTM, ANQGSEA. The J segment lost 9 bases and the V segment lost 6 bases, leaving 3 bases of the junction unmatched. CDR3 nucleotides: TGCAGCGTCGGACTAGCGGGAGGGGGTGAGCAGTTCTTC. Translated: CSVGLAGGGEQFF.

This clonotype was observed a few times. The rearrangement links TRBV9 to TRBJ2-7; 8 bases align to TRBD2. CDR1 SGDLS and CDR2 YYNGEE come from the germline V gene. This CDR3 spans 13 amino acids. Unmatched junction bases numbered 7, after V lost 7 bases and J lost 4 bases. CDR3 nucleotide sequence: TGTGCCAGCGGCGCGGGAGGTCATTACGAGCAGTACTTC. It is translated as CASGAGGHYEQYF.

This clonotype was detected a few times. The junction shows a germline mismatch at one end, possibly a read error. This chain uses TRBV29-1 with TRBJ2-1; TRBD2 might be the D (6 bases). This CDR3 is 11 amino acids long. Germline CDR1 reads SQVTM; CDR2 reads ANQGSEA. DNA for the CDR3: TGCAGCGTTGAGGGGCTAGCGTACACCACCTTC. It specifies CSVEGLAYTTF.

The chain recombines TRBV24-1 with TRBJ2-5; 9 nucleotides align to TRBD1. Germline loops: CDR1 KGHDR, CDR2 SFDVKD. The V and J ends lost 5 bases and 5 bases, in that order; junction bases with no gene match: 5. This CDR3 has 14 residues. CDR3 amino acids: CATSATGGRETQYF. The CDR3 region has the DNA TGTGCCACCAGTGCGACAGGGGGTAGGGAGACCCAGTACTTC.

At least ten counts were recorded for this clonotype. The rearrangement joins TRBV2 to TRBJ2-1; D not certain. V was trimmed by 1 base and J by 7 bases, leaving 11 bases between them. The CDR3 has 14 amino acids. Germline V gene sequence: CDR1 SNHLY, CDR2 FYNNEI. The CDR3 sequence is CASSEVVELNEQFF. CDR3 nucleotide sequence: TGTGCCAGCAGTGAAGTGGTGGAGTTAAATGAGCAGTTCTTC.

This clonotype was seen more than once but under ten times. This chain connects TRBV6-2 or TRBV6-3 to TRBJ2-3; the match to TRBD1 covers 7 bases. The trim removed 6 bases at V and 3 bases at J, leaving 9 bases unmatched. CDR3 length: 15 residues. The germline V gene has CDR1 MNHEY and CDR2 SVGEGT. The DNA of the CDR3 is TGTGCCAGCAGCCCACAGGGGTCGAGGACAGATACGCAGTATTTT. As protein: CASSPQGSRTDTQYF.

In this sample, this clonotype turned up a few times. This chain connects TRBV14 to TRBJ2-5; D call uncertain. CDR3 size: 14 residues. The V gene's germline CDR1 is SGHDN and CDR2 FVKESK. Trimming stripped 5 bases from V and 0 bases from J, with 10 bases between. Written as DNA, the CDR3 is TGTGCCAGCAGCGCACATTTGTACCAAGAGACCCAGTACTTC. Its translation is CASSAHLYQETQYF.

This clonotype was seen many times. The V gene is TRBV12-3 or TRBV12-4, the J gene TRBJ2-5; D ambiguous. This CDR3 has 13 amino acids. The V end was cut by 11 bases, the J end by 2 bases, with 15 bases between. This CDR3 reads CAVAVLMQETQYF. DNA for the CDR3: TGTGCCGTTGCCGTTTTGATGCAAGAGACCCAGTACTTC.

This chain links TRBV10-2 with TRBJ2-3; tentatively, D is TRBD2 (5 bases). Germline assignment: CDR1 WSHSY and CDR2 SAAADI. CDR3 size: 13 residues. V lost 8 bases, J lost 5 bases, and 14 bases lay in between. The CDR3 DNA follows: TGCGCCAGCTACGAGGGATTGGTAGATACGCAGTATTTT. Its translation is CASYEGLVDTQYF.

The rearrangement uses TRBV6-1 and TRBJ2-3, with D possibly TRBD2 on 5 matching bases. Trimming pared 4 bases from V and 6 bases from J, leaving 17 bases between. Germline V CDR1 and CDR2: MNHNS, SASEGT. The CDR3 has 15 amino acids. The CDR3 is CASSGTAASWDTQYF. CDR3 in DNA: TGTGCCAGCAGTGGGACTGCTGCCTCATGGGATACGCAGTATTTT.

The chain recombines TRBV7-3 with TRBJ2-3, with TRBD2 as a possible D gene (5 bases). Trimming shortened V by 3 bases and J by 0 bases, and 13 bases separated the two germline ends. Germline values: CDR1 SGHTA, CDR2 FQGTGA. This CDR3 has 16 residues. In DNA, the CDR3 is TGTGCCAGCAGCTTTCCGGTTGGGGAGAGCACAGATACGCAGTATTTT. This translates into CASSFPVGESTDTQYF.

In its sample, this clonotype was seen many times. The chain combines TRBV27 with TRBJ2-1; a weak D match, TRBD1 (6 bases). The V gene lost 7 bases and the J gene lost 1 base, with 8 bases spanning the gap. Germline V gives CDR1 MNHEY, CDR2 SMNVEV (reference sequence). The CDR3 is made up of 13 amino acids. The CDR3, as DNA: TGTGCCAGCACAGGGACATCCTACAATGAGCAGTTCTTC. Protein product: CASTGTSYNEQFF.

The rearrangement links TRBV12-3 or TRBV12-4 to TRBJ1-2, with D perhaps TRBD1 (6 bases). CDR3 size: 13 residues. V was shortened by 6 bases and J by 8 bases, with 16 bases between the two germline ends. Here the CDR3 reads CASRDTGLEGYTF. The CDR3, as DNA: TGTGCCAGCAGAGACACAGGGCTGGAGGGCTACACCTTC.

This clonotype was observed a few times. The rearrangement joins TRBV7-9 to TRBJ2-1; D is undetermined. V lost 5 bases and J 8 bases, leaving 19 bases between the germline ends. Germline loops: CDR1 SEHNR, CDR2 FQNEAQ (reference sequence). The CDR3 covers 15 residues. CDR3 loop: CASSGSRTPLDEQFF. CDR3 nucleotides: TGTGCCAGCAGCGGATCCCGAACCCCCTTGGATGAGCAGTTCTTC.

The V gene is TRBV7-6, the J gene TRBJ2-7; D possibly corresponds to TRBD2 (6 bases). Trimming left V 5 bases short and J 3 bases short, with 32 bases between. This CDR3 comprises 20 residues. CDR1 is SGHVS and CDR2 is FNYEAQ in the germline V gene. CDR3 nucleotide sequence: TGTGCCAGCAGCCCCCTCCCTCCGGGGGACTCCCGAACCGCCCTCTACGAGCAGTACTTC. Residues: CASSPLPPGDSRTALYEQYF.

The chain carries TRBV20-1 and TRBJ2-3, with a possible D match to TRBD1 (5 bases). Trimming stripped 6 bases from V and 2 bases from J, with 18 bases between. Germline V gives CDR1 DFQATT, CDR2 SNEGSKA (reference sequence). The CDR3 runs to 15 residues. The CDR3 nucleotides read TGCAGTGCGGGGCGTTTACACTTGGTCACAGATACGCAGTATTTT. Protein: CSAGRLHLVTDTQYF.

This chain links TRBV4-1 with TRBJ2-7; 8 bases map to TRBD2. The CDR3 is 17 amino acids. V was clipped by 3 bases and J by 7 bases; unmatched bases: 17. The V gene's germline CDR1 is MGHRA and CDR2 YSYEKL. Here the CDR3 reads CASSQGRIGGRRGEQYF. CDR3 in DNA: TGCGCCAGCAGCCAGGGGCGAATAGGCGGGAGGCGAGGGGAGCAGTACTTC.

This clonotype was counted only a few times. This chain links TRBV4-1 with TRBJ2-5; D is unclear. The CDR3 has 14 amino acids. With 2 bases removed from V and 2 bases from J, the gap between germline ends came to 9 bases. Germline V lookup: CDR1 MGHRA, CDR2 YSYEKL. CDR3 in DNA: TGCGCCAGCAGCCAACTCTCAGATCAAGAGACCCAGTACTTC. Amino acid sequence: CASSQLSDQETQYF.

In this sample, this clonotype turned up a few times. V and J are TRBV18 and TRBJ2-7; no clear D. The CDR3 sequence is 15 residues long. The V end was cut by 3 bases, the J end by 0 bases, with 12 bases between. The germline CDR1 and CDR2 sequences are KGHSH and LQKENI. Here the CDR3 reads CASSPVVEGSYEQYF. CDR3 nucleotide sequence: TGTGCCAGCTCACCCGTCGTTGAAGGCTCCTACGAGCAGTACTTC.

The table lists this clonotype with a count of one. The rearrangement links TRBV20-1 to TRBJ2-2; 9 positions agree with TRBD2. Trimming removed 0 bases from V and 3 bases from J; junction bases left unmatched: 11. Germline loops: CDR1 DFQATT, CDR2 SNEGSKA (reference sequence). The CDR3 contains 18 residues. In DNA, the CDR3 is TGCAGTGCTAGAGATTGGGCTAGCGGGGCCCGCGACACCGGGGAGCTGTTTTTT. Translating gives CSARDWASGARDTGELFF.

This clonotype was seen repeatedly, ten times or more. The V and J genes are TRBV5-1 and TRBJ2-7, with 8 bases that match TRBD1. Trimming at V came to 3 bases and at J to 4 bases, leaving 9 bases not matched to a gene. This CDR3 comprises 15 residues. Germline loops: CDR1 SGHRS, CDR2 YFSETQ. Written as DNA, the CDR3 is TGCGCCAGCAGCTCAACCGGGACAGGCTCTTACGAGCAGTACTTC. It translates to CASSSTGTGSYEQYF.

J is TRBJ2-2 and V is TRBV15, with unresolved D. CDR1 is LNHNV and CDR2 is YYDKDF in the germline V gene (reference sequence). There are 12 residues in the CDR3. V was trimmed by 7 bases and J by 3 bases, leaving 6 bases between them. The CDR3 loop is CATTWHTGELFF. CDR3 sequence (DNA): TGTGCCACCACTTGGCACACCGGGGAGCTGTTTTTT.

The J gene is TRBJ2-7, the V gene TRBV6-1; a possible D gene is TRBD2 (6 bases). CDR3 length equals 15 residues. Deletions cut 8 bases from V and 0 bases from J, with 17 bases between. CDR1 and CDR2 from the germline V gene are MNHNS and SASEGT. The CDR3 spells CASGKRLVSSYEQYF. CDR3 nucleotides: TGTGCCAGCGGCAAGAGACTAGTGAGCTCCTACGAGCAGTACTTC.

V is TRBV5-1 and J is TRBJ2-2; TRBD2 might be the D (7 bases). The CDR3 loop spans 14 amino acids. Per germline, CDR1 SGHRS and CDR2 YFSETQ. Trimming left V 3 bases short and J 7 bases short, with 13 bases between. The CDR3 spells CASSSRGGVGELFF. The CDR3 DNA sequence: TGCGCCAGCAGCTCCAGGGGAGGGGTCGGGGAGCTGTTTTTT. Using reference TRBV5-1 and TRBJ2-2 for the parts outside the CDR3, the full variable domain is KAGVTQTPRYLIKTRGQQVTLSCSPISGHRSVSWYQQTPGQGLQFLFEYFSETQRNKGNFPGRFSGRQFSNSRSEMNVSTLELGDSALYLCASSSRGGVGELFFGEGSRLTVL.

In this sample, this clonotype turned up a few times. The CDR3 loop is CASSEKTGRRGDNQPQHF. CDR3 DNA sequence: TGTGCCAGCAGTGAAAAAACCGGGAGGAGGGGGGACAATCAGCCCCAGCATTTT. The rearrangement links TRBV2 to TRBJ1-5; tentative D call: TRBD1 (6 bases). Deletions cut 2 bases from V and 3 bases from J, with 20 bases between. The CDR3 runs to 18 residues. Per the germline V gene, CDR1 is SNHLY and CDR2 is FYNNEI.

This clonotype was detected many times. The CDR3 here is CASSFFPGQGTDTQYF. The CDR3 nucleotides are TGTGCCAGCAGCTTTTTCCCGGGACAGGGCACAGATACGCAGTATTTT. The chain is built from TRBV7-2 and TRBJ2-3; 8 nucleotides agree with TRBD1. Germline CDR1 reads SGHTA; CDR2 reads FQGNSA. The CDR3 totals 16 residues. With V trimmed by 3 bases and J by 1 base, 6 bases remained unmatched.